This paragraph covers one TCR beta chain sequence. From germline, CDR1 is DFQATT and CDR2 SNEGSKA (reference sequence). This CDR3 comprises 14 residues. Trimming removed 3 bases from V and 5 bases from J; junction bases left unmatched: 6. The data originate from a study of blood T cell repertoires in COVID-19. Across the study: Italy, Spain and the United States were the sources of the convalescent and acute COVID-19 samples.

As handled by the study authors: By means of reference gene primer amplification, nucleated cell counts were estimated. Data came from immunoSEQ multiplex PCR; TCRdb stores just in-frame clones and leaves some out. From that table come the V and J calls and clone size; the DNA was used to work out D and trimming. The table lists more than 300,000 clones, around nine tenths of them singletons, with roughly 3.9% in the top ten. Across 24 US areas, participants ranged in age from roughly 18 to 95 years. Before they entered the study, exposed participants had met a COVID-19 case within 2 weeks. The gene calls are TRBV20-1 and TRBJ2-3; TRBD2 aligns across 9 bases. The TCR was taken from a woman under 40 who had been exposed to COVID-19. Sample: PBMCs or T cells enriched from blood (not recorded which). The CDR3 here is CSASWRGGRDTQYF. CDR3 sequence (DNA): TGCAGTGCTAGTTGGCGGGGGGGCCGAGATACGCAGTATTTT.